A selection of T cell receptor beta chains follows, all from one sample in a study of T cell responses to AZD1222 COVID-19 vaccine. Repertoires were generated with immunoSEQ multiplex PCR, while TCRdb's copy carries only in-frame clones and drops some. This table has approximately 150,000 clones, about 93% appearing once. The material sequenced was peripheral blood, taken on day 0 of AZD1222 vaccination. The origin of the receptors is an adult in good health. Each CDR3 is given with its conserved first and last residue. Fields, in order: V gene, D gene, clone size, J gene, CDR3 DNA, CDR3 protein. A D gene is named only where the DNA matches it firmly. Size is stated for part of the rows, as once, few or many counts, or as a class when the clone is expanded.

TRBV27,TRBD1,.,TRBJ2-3,TGTGCCAGCTGGACAGGGTTTAACTATACGCAGTATTTT,CASWTGFNYTQYF
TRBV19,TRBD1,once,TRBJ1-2,TGTGCCAGTAGGAAATCAGGGGGGGAAGGCTACACCTTC,CASRKSGGEGYTF
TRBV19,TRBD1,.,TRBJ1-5,TGTGCCAGTAGTATGTACAGGGGGCTTGGGAGCAATCAGCCCCAGCATTTT,CASSMYRGLGSNQPQHF
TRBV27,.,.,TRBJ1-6,TGTGCCAGCACCGGGGGGGGTCCGCATTCACCCCTCCACTTT,CASTGGGPHSPLHF
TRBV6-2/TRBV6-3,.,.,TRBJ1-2,TGTGCCAGCAGTTACGGGCAAGCCCCTAACTATGGCTACACCTTC,CASSYGQAPNYGYTF
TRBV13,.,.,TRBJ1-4,TGTGCCAGCAGCCCCCGCCTGAAGAGAGAAAAACTGTTTTTT,CASSPRLKREKLFF
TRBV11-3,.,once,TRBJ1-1,TGTGCCAGCAGCTTAGGGGGAAACACTGAAGCTTTCTTT,CASSLGGNTEAFF
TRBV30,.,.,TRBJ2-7,TGTGCCTGGAGTATCCCCGGGACTCCGCGGTACGAGCAGTACTTC,CAWSIPGTPRYEQYF
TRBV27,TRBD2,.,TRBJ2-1,TGTGCCAGCAGTTTATCTATTAGCGGGGACAATGAGCAGTTCTTC,CASSLSISGDNEQFF
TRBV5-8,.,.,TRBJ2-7,TGTGCCAGCAGCTTCGGCCACCGCGGTGAGCAGTACTTC,CASSFGHRGEQYF
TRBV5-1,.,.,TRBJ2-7,TGCGCCAGCAGCTCATCCGGGACGAACTCCTACGAGCAGTACTTC,CASSSSGTNSYEQYF
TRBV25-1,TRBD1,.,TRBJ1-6,TGTGCCAGCAGAGGGCAGGGGGCGAGGAATTCACCCCTCCACTTT,CASRGQGARNSPLHF
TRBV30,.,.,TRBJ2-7,TGTGCCTGGAAGAGGACCGATACGAGCTCCTACGAGCAGTACTTC,CAWKRTDTSSYEQYF
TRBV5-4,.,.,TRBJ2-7,TGTGCCAGCAGCCCGGGGGCCTTGCTTTACGAGCAGTACTTC,CASSPGALLYEQYF
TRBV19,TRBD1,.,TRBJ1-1,TGTGCCAGTGGACCGGGACAGGCCACTGAAGCTTTCTTT,CASGPGQATEAFF
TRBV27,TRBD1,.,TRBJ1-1,TGTGCCAGCAGTTTTGAGACAGGGAATGTAGCTTTCTTT,CASSFETGNVAFF
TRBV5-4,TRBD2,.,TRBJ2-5,TGTGCCAGCAGCACGCCCGGACTAGCTGGGGAAGAGACCCAGTACTTC,CASSTPGLAGEETQYF
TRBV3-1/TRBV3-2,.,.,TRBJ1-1,TGTGCCAGCAGCCACGCCAGCAGGGGAAACACTGAAGCTTTCTTT,CASSHASRGNTEAFF
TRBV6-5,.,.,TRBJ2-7,TGTGCCAGCACAGACGGGGGGCCAAGCCAGTACTTC,CASTDGGPSQYF
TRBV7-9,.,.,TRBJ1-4,TGTGCCAGCAGTCCTGCGGGGGGATCAGCAACTAATGAAAAACTGTTTTTT,CASSPAGGSATNEKLFF
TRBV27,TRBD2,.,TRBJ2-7,TGTGCCAGCAAGGTCTCCGGGGCGGGAGCCTGGGAGCAGTACTTC,CASKVSGAGAWEQYF
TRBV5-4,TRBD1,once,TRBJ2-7,TGTGCCAGCAGCCTAGACAGGGGGCCCTACGAGCAGTACTTC,CASSLDRGPYEQYF
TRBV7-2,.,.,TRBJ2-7,TGTGCCAGCAGCTTACGGAAAGTCTCCTACGAGCAGTACTTC,CASSLRKVSYEQYF
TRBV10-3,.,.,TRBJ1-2,TGTGCCATCAGTGACCCTACAGGCCGCTACACCTTC,CAISDPTGRYTF
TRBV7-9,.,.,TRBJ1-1,TGTGCCAGCAGCCCTCGGGGCGGCACTGAAGCTTTCTTT,CASSPRGGTEAFF
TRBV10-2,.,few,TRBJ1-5,TGCGCCAGCCAAACAGGGATTGGGCAGCCCCAGCATTTT,CASQTGIGQPQHF
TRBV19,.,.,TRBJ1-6,TGTGCCAGTAGTAATTCTTGGGATTCACCCCTCCACTTT,CASSNSWDSPLHF
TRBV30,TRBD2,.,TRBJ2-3,TGTGCCTGCGCGGCGGCGCTAGCGGGAGATACGCAGTATTTT,CACAAALAGDTQYF
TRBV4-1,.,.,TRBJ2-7,TGCGCCAGCAGCCAAGAATGGGGCAGTAGCTACGAGCAGTACTTC,CASSQEWGSSYEQYF
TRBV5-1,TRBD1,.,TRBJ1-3,TGCGCCAGCAGCCTCCGGACAGGGTCTGGAAACACCATATATTTT,CASSLRTGSGNTIYF
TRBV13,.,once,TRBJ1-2,TGTGCCAGCAGCTTAGGTGGCGGGATGGACGGCTACACCTTC,CASSLGGGMDGYTF
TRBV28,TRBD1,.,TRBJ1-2,TGTGCCAGCAGGCGGACAGGGACTTTCGGTGGCTACACCTTC,CASRRTGTFGGYTF
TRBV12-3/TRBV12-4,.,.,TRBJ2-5,TGTGCCAGCAGTTCCACCTCCCGGACCCAGTACTTC,CASSSTSRTQYF
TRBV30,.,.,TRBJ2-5,TGTGCCTGGGGACGGGACTTCCAAGAGACCCAGTACTTC,CAWGRDFQETQYF
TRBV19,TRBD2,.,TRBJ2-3,TGTGCCAGTAGACCCTTAGCGGGAGGGTTTGGGGATACGCAGTATTTT,CASRPLAGGFGDTQYF
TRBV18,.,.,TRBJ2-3,TGTGCCAGCTCACCACAAGCGCGCGGTTTGACAGAAACAGATACGCAGTATTTT,CASSPQARGLTETDTQYF